This TCR beta chain was found in a study of post-analysis software for immune sequencing data. Study results and caveats: Patients used five TRBV segments, including TRBV5-6, TRBV5-1 and TRBV20-1, more often than controls.

Each TCR beta cDNA library carried unique molecular identifiers. TCRdb processed the PCR reads anew with MiXCR; each CDR3 protein has one entry. The sample carries approximately 250,000 distinct CDR3 sequences, 35% to 40% recorded once. Ten or more counts support this clonotype. Its specificity is not known. This CDR3 spans 13 amino acids. Trimming left V 5 bases short and J 4 bases short, with 10 bases between. Per germline, CDR1 LNHNV and CDR2 YYDKDF (reference sequence). The sequenced material came from blood. This TCR derives from a girl aged 5-17 years with multiple sclerosis. This chain links TRBV15 with TRBJ2-3; no definite D call. DNA of the CDR3: TGTGCCACCAGCGTCCCCTCCGCAGATACGCAGTATTTT. Residues: CATSVPSADTQYF.